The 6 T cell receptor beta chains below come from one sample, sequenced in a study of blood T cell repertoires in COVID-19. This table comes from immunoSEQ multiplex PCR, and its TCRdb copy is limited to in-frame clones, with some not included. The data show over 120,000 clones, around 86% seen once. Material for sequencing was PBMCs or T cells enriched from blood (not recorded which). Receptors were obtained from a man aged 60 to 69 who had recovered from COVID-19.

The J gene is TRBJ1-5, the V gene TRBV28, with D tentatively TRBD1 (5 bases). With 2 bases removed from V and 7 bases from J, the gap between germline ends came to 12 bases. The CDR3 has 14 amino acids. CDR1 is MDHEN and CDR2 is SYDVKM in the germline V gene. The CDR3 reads CASSLGGGRQPQHF. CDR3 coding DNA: TGTGCCAGCAGTTTAGGGGGGGGAAGGCAGCCCCAGCATTTT.

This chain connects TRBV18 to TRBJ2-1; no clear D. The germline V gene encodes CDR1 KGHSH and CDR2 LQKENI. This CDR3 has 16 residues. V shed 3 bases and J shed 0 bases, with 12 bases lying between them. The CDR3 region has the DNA TGTGCCAGCTCACCCCTCGCACTCGGCTCCTACAATGAGCAGTTCTTC. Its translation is CASSPLALGSYNEQFF.

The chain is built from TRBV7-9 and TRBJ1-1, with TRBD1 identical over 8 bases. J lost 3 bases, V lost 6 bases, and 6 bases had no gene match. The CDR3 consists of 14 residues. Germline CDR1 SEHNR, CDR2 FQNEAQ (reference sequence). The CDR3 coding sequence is TGTGCCAGCAGTCGAGACAGGGGTCACACTGAAGCTTTCTTT. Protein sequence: CASSRDRGHTEAFF.

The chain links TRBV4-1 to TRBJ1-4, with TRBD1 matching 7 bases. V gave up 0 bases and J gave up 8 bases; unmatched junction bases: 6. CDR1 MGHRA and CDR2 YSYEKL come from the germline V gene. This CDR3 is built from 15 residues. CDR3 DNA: TGCGCCAGCAGCCAAGATCGACAGGGCTGGGAAAAACTGTTTTTT. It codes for CASSQDRQGWEKLFF.

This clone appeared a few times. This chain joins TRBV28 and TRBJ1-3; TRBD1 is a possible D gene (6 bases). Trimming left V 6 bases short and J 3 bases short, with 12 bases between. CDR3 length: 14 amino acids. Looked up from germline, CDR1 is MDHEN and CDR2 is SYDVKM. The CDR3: CASRAQGGGNTIYF. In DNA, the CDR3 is TGTGCCAGCAGAGCACAGGGTGGTGGAAACACCATATATTTT.

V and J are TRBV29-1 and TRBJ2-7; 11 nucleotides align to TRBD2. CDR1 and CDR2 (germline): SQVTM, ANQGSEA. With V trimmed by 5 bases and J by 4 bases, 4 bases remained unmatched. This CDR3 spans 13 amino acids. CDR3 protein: CSVTRTSGYEQYF. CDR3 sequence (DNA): TGCAGCGTTACCCGGACTAGCGGGTACGAGCAGTACTTC.